A single sample gave rise to the 14 T cell receptor beta chains below, sequenced in a study of T cells in Graves' hyperthyroidism and ophthalmopathy (dated by TCRdb to between 2019 and 2020). Preparation of the library involved multiplex PCR. The sequencer listed for this sample is Illumina HiSeq 2000. Amplification of TCR beta CDR3 regions was carried out from RNA transcripts. A first-round RT-PCR of the TCR CDR3 used the HTBI primer set with the Qiagen OneStep RT-PCR kit. The public reads were quality trimmed at Q25 with fastp and then assembled into clones with MiXCR by TCRdb, keeping productive beta chains. CDR3 protein duplicates are merged, each entry listing the most common genes and DNA. Here the sample has around 600,000 distinct CDR3 sequences; roughly 16% occur a single time. The ten biggest clones cover less than 3.5% of the sample. Sequencing used blood. Source of these receptors: a woman aged 40 to 55 with Graves' ophthalmopathy.

The chain has TRBV6-1 and TRBJ2-1; no definite D call. Germline V gene lookup returns CDR1 MNHNS and CDR2 SASEGT. The CDR3 covers 14 residues. With 2 bases removed from V and 7 bases from J, the gap between germline ends came to 12 bases. Here the CDR3 reads CASSEFSDRNEQFF. The DNA for the CDR3 is TGTGCCAGCAGTGAATTTAGTGATCGGAATGAGCAGTTCTTC.

This chain links TRBV7-3 with TRBJ2-7, with D tentatively TRBD1 (5 bases). V lost 2 bases and J 2 bases, leaving 16 bases between the germline ends. Germline V gives CDR1 SGHTA, CDR2 FQGTGA. There are 16 residues in the CDR3. In DNA form, the CDR3 reads TGTGCCAGCAGCTTAGCCTCTTGGACATCCACCTACGAGCAGTACTTC. This translates into CASSLASWTSTYEQYF.

This rearrangement joins TRBV6-2 or TRBV6-3 to TRBJ2-2; tentative D call: TRBD2 (6 bases). V was cut by 6 bases and J by 6 bases, with 17 bases left in between. CDR3 length equals 15 residues. Germline V gene data show CDR1 as MNHEY and CDR2 as SVGEGT. The CDR3 loop reads CASSLVGGPSGELFF. Here the CDR3 DNA reads TGTGCCAGCAGCCTCGTGGGGGGACCGTCCGGGGAGCTGTTTTTT.

This clonotype was counted between two and nine times. The V call is TRBV19, the J call TRBJ1-6; the D is unclear. In germline, CDR1 is LNHDA, CDR2 SQIVND (reference sequence). This CDR3 spans 14 amino acids. The ends were cut back, 6 bases at V and 7 bases at J, with 13 bases in the middle. The CDR3 bases are TGTGCCAGTAGCCCCGGGAGTCGGAATTCACCCCTCCACTTT. Amino acid sequence: CASSPGSRNSPLHF.

The V gene is TRBV7-2, the J gene TRBJ1-3, with a tentative D call TRBD1 (6 bases). Trimming left V 1 base short and J 2 bases short, with 9 bases between. Germline loops: CDR1 SGHTA, CDR2 FQGNSA. The CDR3 runs to 15 residues. CDR3 region: CASSLVEGAGNTIYF. DNA of the CDR3: TGTGCCAGCAGCTTAGTCGAGGGGGCTGGAAACACCATATATTTT.

This clonotype has at least ten counts. The CDR3, as DNA: TGTGCCAGCAGCCCGAGACAGGGGTACTACAATGAGCAGTTCTTC. This encodes CASSPRQGYYNEQFF. The chain combines TRBV7-2 with TRBJ2-1; 8 bases are a match to TRBD1. CDR1 SGHTA and CDR2 FQGNSA come from the germline V gene. After removal of 5 bases from V and 3 bases from J, the junction contained 6 bases not matched to a gene. This CDR3 contains 15 residues.

The rearrangement links TRBV7-2 to TRBJ2-3; 7 bases line up with TRBD2. The CDR3 runs to 19 residues. J was trimmed by 0 bases and V by 3 bases; bases with no gene match: 15. Per germline, CDR1 SGHTA and CDR2 FQGNSA. In DNA, the CDR3 is TGTGCCAGCAGCTTGGGGACCCACCGGGACTATGATAGCACAGATACGCAGTATTTT. Its protein product is CASSLGTHRDYDSTDTQYF.

This sequence joins TRBV20-1 and TRBJ2-3; 10 nucleotides line up with TRBD2. The CDR3 extends over 15 amino acids. Trimming removed 5 bases from V and 0 bases from J; junction bases left unmatched: 5. The germline V gene has CDR1 DFQATT and CDR2 SNEGSKA (reference sequence). In DNA form, the CDR3 reads TGCAGTGCTCTTCCACTAGCGGGGAGCACAGATACGCAGTATTTT. Protein: CSALPLAGSTDTQYF.

This clonotype was seen ten or more times. V gene TRBV11-1 combines with J gene TRBJ2-1; the match to TRBD1 covers 8 bases. The CDR3 runs 15 residues. Trimming at V came to 5 bases and at J to 9 bases, leaving 12 bases not matched to a gene. Germline CDR1 reads SGHAT; CDR2 reads FQDESV (reference sequence). In DNA, the CDR3 is TGTGCCAGCAGCCAGGGGGCCTATAGTCAGGGTGAGCAGTTCTTC. Protein: CASSQGAYSQGEQFF.

The sample holds many counts of this clonotype. This chain joins TRBV28 and TRBJ2-7, with a possible D match to TRBD1 (6 bases). The V gene's germline CDR1 is MDHEN and CDR2 SYDVKM. V was trimmed by 8 bases and J by 5 bases, leaving 16 bases between them. CDR3 length: 13 amino acids. CDR3 sequence: CASWDTTSHEQYF. Written as DNA, the CDR3 is TGTGCCAGCTGGGACACCACGAGTCACGAGCAGTACTTC.

CDR3 amino acids: CASNPVNTEAFF. The CDR3 bases are TGTGCCAGCAACCCGGTGAACACTGAAGCTTTCTTT. The V and J genes are TRBV28 and TRBJ1-1; D is unclear. The CDR3 contains 12 residues. Germline CDR1 and CDR2: MDHEN and SYDVKM. Trimming removed 7 bases at V and 0 bases at J, with 6 bases between. The entire variable domain, with the rest obtained from reference TRBV28 and TRBJ1-1, is as follows: DVKVTQSSRYLVKRTGEKVFLECVQDMDHENMFWYRQDPGLGLRLIYFSYDVKMKEKGDIPEGYSVSREKKERFSLILESASTNQTSMYLCASNPVNTEAFFGQGTRLTVV.

This chain joins TRBV19 and TRBJ2-3; the match to TRBD2 covers 8 bases. The V segment lost 0 bases and the J segment 8 bases; nucleotides outside the gene matches: 10. The CDR3 is 16 residues long. Germline V gives CDR1 LNHDA, CDR2 SQIVND (reference sequence). CDR3 in amino acids: CASSIDLPLGLATQYF. The CDR3 bases are TGTGCCAGTAGTATAGATTTACCGCTTGGACTAGCTACGCAGTATTTT.

Judged by abundance, this clonotype is medium-sized. This chain links TRBV20-1 with TRBJ2-3; TRBD1 aligns across 8 bases. The trim removed 3 bases at V and 2 bases at J, leaving 7 bases unmatched. The CDR3 is 15 amino acids. Germline values: CDR1 DFQATT, CDR2 SNEGSKA (reference sequence). As DNA, the CDR3 is TGCAGTGCTAGCCGACAGGGGCATTACACAGATACGCAGTATTTT. Translated: CSASRQGHYTDTQYF.

This chain joins TRBV5-4 and TRBJ2-1; 7 bases are a match to TRBD2. CDR3 length: 15 amino acids. Germline trimming cut 5 bases from V and 10 bases from J; bases unmatched to any gene: 15. Germline CDR1 SGHNT, CDR2 YYREEE (reference sequence). The CDR3 here is CASSTRGDVSGEQFF. In DNA, the CDR3 is TGTGCCAGCAGTACCCGGGGGGACGTCAGTGGGGAGCAGTTCTTC.